This TCR beta chain was sequenced for a study of blood T cell repertoires in COVID-19. About the study: Whether acute or convalescent, the COVID-19 samples came from the United States, Italy and Spain. T cells, B-cell-depleted T cells, or PBMCs provided the cDNA or gDNA that served as material.

The authors' processing: Amplification from reference gene primers served as the basis for estimated nucleated cell counts. Data came from immunoSEQ multiplex PCR; TCRdb stores just in-frame clones and leaves some out. Clone size and the V and J calls come from that table; the DNA yielded D and trimming. The repertoire has 250,000 to 350,000 clones, around 89% of them found once; the top ten carry roughly an eighth. The CDR3 contains 15 residues. V lost 7 bases to trimming and J lost 1 base; unmatched junction nucleotides: 8. CDR1 SGDLS and CDR2 YYNGEE come from the germline V gene. Sequences were obtained from peripheral blood. This sequence originates from a woman aged 60-70 years with acute or convalescent COVID-19. This chain links TRBV9 with TRBJ2-5, with TRBD1 identical over 9 bases. The CDR3 spells CASARDRGAQETQYF. CDR3 in DNA: TGTGCCAGCGCCCGAGACAGGGGGGCCCAAGAGACCCAGTACTTC.